The 5 T cell receptor beta chains below all came from one sample that was sequenced in a study of T cells in Graves' hyperthyroidism and ophthalmopathy. Researchers amplified the TCR beta CDR3 regions from RNA transcripts. The TCR CDR3 was amplified in a first-round RT-PCR using the HTBI primer set. Each CDR3 protein is one row after TCRdb ran MiXCR on the multiplex PCR reads. The data contain 150,000 to 200,000 distinct CDR3 sequences, about 17% of them singletons. The sequenced sample consisted of blood. These receptors all come from a woman aged 50 to 60 with Graves' hyperthyroidism.

This clonotype came up many times. V usage is TRBV28 and J usage is TRBJ2-6; no reliable D call. Between the trimmed V and J ends, which lost 4 bases and 2 bases, there was a span of 9 bases. Germline assignment: CDR1 MDHEN and CDR2 SYDVKM. The CDR3 sequence is 15 residues long. CDR3 nucleotide sequence: TGTGCCAGCAGTTCGACGGGCCCTGGGGCCAACGTCCTGACTTTC. It specifies CASSSTGPGANVLTF. The full variable domain, its missing parts supplied by reference TRBV28 and TRBJ2-6, is DVKVTQSSRYLVKRTGEKVFLECVQDMDHENMFWYRQDPGLGLRLIYFSYDVKMKEKGDIPEGYSVSREKKERFSLILESASTNQTSMYLCASSSTGPGANVLTFGAGSRLTVL.

This clonotype was detected only a few times. A much larger clone lies one base from this, so it may be a read error. The J gene is TRBJ2-1, the V gene TRBV5-1; possibly TRBD1 or TRBD2 for D (5 bases each). The CDR3 runs 14 residues. The germline V gene encodes CDR1 SGHRS and CDR2 YFSETQ. The CDR3 DNA reads TGCGCCAGCAGCTCCCTGGGGGAGTACAGTGAGCAGTTCTTC. Translated, it gives CASSSLGEYSEQFF.

This clonotype was observed many times. The rearrangement uses TRBV20-1 and TRBJ1-2, with unresolved D. Germline V CDR1 and CDR2: DFQATT, SNEGSKA (reference sequence). CDR3 length equals 14 residues. The V end was cut by 3 bases, the J end by 0 bases, with 11 bases between. The CDR3 nucleotides read TGCAGTGCTAGGCGGGATCCTACTAACTATGGCTACACCTTC. As protein: CSARRDPTNYGYTF.

This clonotype was seen ten or more times. The chain couples TRBV7-9 to TRBJ1-3; perhaps TRBD1 as D (6 bases). This CDR3 spans 14 amino acids. Trimming took off 4 bases at V and 6 bases at J, with 13 bases between the two ends. Germline CDR1 is SEHNR and CDR2 is FQNEAQ (reference sequence). The CDR3 bases are TGTGCCAGCAGCTCAGTCGGGACATTAAACACCATATATTTT. It encodes CASSSVGTLNTIYF.

In its sample, this clonotype was seen many times. This rearrangement joins TRBV4-1 to TRBJ1-5; no clear D gene. Germline CDR1 MGHRA, CDR2 YSYEKL. CDR3 length: 14 residues. V gave up 1 base and J gave up 6 bases, with 10 bases separating them. As DNA, the CDR3 is TGCGCCAGCAGCCAAGGCGCCCTCATTCAGCCCCAGCATTTT. Translated, it gives CASSQGALIQPQHF.